Given below is one T cell receptor (beta chain) in context. Clones were read by immunoSEQ multiplex PCR, and TCRdb kept only the in-frame ones, dropping some. The sample shows approximately 500,000 clones, 80% to 90% of them seen only once. The data belong to a study of blood T cell repertoires in COVID-19. The source is a human donor in a cohort sampled during active COVID-19. Sequencing was done on a sample of peripheral blood.

This chain's CDR3 is CASTPDRLKWYGYTF. Written as DNA, the CDR3 is TGTGCCAGTACCCCGGACAGACTTAAGTGGTATGGCTACACCTTC. The chain uses TRBV19 and TRBJ1-2, with D perhaps matching TRBD1 (6 bases). There are 15 residues in the CDR3. The ends were cut back, 7 bases at V and 5 bases at J, with 20 bases in the middle. Germline V gene data show CDR1 as LNHDA and CDR2 as SQIVND (reference sequence).